This record looks at one TCR beta chain sequence and its context. These data belong to a study of blood T cell repertoires in COVID-19. Looking at the study overall: Some COVID-19 samples were acute and others convalescent; all came from the United States, Italy and Spain. T cells, B-cell-depleted T cells, or PBMCs provided the cDNA or gDNA that served as material.

In the authors' methods: Counts of nucleated cells, estimated from reference gene primer amplification, were obtained. Here immunoSEQ multiplex PCR was the method, and the copy in TCRdb shows in-frame clones only, minus some. V, J and clone size were drawn from that table, and D and trimming were deduced from the DNA. The data show approximately 52,000 clones, less than 90% seen once. V shed 2 bases, J shed 3 bases, and the junction held 7 bases outside the gene matches. This CDR3 has 16 amino acids. Germline-derived CDR1 and CDR2 are MNHEY and SVGEGT. Source material: peripheral blood. This clonotype was sampled from a human donor with active COVID-19. The donor label of this sample is uncertain. The V call is TRBV6-2 or TRBV6-3, the J call TRBJ2-1, with TRBD2 matching over 7 bases. The CDR3 coding sequence is TGTGCCAGCAGTTACCCTCACGGGGGGTACTACAATGAGCAGTTCTTC. It yields the protein CASSYPHGGYYNEQFF.